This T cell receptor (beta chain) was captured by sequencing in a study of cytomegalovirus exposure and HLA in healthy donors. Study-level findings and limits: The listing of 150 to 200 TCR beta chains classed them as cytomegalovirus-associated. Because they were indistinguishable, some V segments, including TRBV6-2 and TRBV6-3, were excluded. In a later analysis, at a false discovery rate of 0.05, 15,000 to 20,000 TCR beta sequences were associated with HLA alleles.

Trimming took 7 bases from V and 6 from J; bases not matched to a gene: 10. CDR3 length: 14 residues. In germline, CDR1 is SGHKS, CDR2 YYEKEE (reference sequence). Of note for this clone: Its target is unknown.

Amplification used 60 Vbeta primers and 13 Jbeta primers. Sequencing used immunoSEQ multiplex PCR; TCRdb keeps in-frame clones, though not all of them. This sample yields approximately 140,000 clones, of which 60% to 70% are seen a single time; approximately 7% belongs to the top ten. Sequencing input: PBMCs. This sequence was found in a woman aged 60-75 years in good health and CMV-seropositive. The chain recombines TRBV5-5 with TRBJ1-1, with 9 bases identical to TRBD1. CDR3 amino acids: CASHPGQGTPEAFF. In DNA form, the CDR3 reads TGTGCCAGCCACCCAGGACAGGGGACGCCTGAAGCTTTCTTT.